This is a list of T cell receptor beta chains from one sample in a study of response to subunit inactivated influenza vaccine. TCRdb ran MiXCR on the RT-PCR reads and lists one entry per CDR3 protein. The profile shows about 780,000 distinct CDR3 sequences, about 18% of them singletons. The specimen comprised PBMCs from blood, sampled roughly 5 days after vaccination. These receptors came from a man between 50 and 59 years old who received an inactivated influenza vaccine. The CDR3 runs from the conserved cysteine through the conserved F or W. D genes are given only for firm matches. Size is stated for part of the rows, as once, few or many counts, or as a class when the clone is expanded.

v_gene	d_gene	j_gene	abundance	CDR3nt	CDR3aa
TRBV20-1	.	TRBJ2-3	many	TGCAGTGCTCGGGGACCAAACACAGATACGCAGTATTTT	CSARGPNTDTQYF
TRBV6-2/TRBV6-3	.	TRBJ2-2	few	TGTGCCAGCAGTTACGAAACGTACGGGGAGCTGTTTTTT	CASSYETYGELFF
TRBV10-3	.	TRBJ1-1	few	TGTGCCATCAGTGTTGCGAACAGGAAGAACACTGAAGCTTTCTTT	CAISVANRKNTEAFF
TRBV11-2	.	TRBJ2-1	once	TGTGCCAGCACCAAAACAACCGCCGGGAATGAGCAGTTCTTC	CASTKTTAGNEQFF
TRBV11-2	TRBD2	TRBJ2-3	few	TGTGCCAGCAGCTCCGGGGGGGGATTGGGTATGAGAACAGATACGCAGTATTTT	CASSSGGGLGMRTDTQYF
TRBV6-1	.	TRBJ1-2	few	TGTGCCAGCATGACGGCCGGTAACTATGGCTACACCTTC	CASMTAGNYGYTF
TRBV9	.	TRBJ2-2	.	TGTGCCAGCCGGGGGAACCCGGGGGAGCTGTTTTTT	CASRGNPGELFF
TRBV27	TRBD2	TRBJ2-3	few	TGTGCAGCCAAGGGACTAGCGGGGGCAGATACGCAGTATTTT	CAAKGLAGADTQYF
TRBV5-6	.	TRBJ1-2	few	TGTGCCAGCATTTTCAGGGGTAACTATGGCTACACCTTC	CASIFRGNYGYTF
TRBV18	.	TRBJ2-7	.	TGTGCCAGCTCACCAGCCAGGGAACGTGTTGGCGAGCAGTACTTC	CASSPARERVGEQYF
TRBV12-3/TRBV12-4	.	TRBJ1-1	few	TGTGCCAGCACCCTGCGGGGTAACACTGAAGCTTTCTTT	CASTLRGNTEAFF
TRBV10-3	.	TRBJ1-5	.	TGTGCCATCAGTGCCGAGGGGGGGGCCCGGTCTCAGCCCCAGCATTTT	CAISAEGGARSQPQHF
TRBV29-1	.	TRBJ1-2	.	TGCAGCGTTCTGAATAACTATGGCTACACCTTC	CSVLNNYGYTF
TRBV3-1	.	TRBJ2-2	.	TGTGCCAGCAGTACTGGGCGGGGGAACACCGGGGAGCTGTTTTTT	CASSTGRGNTGELFF
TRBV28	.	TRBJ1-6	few	TGTGCCAGCAGGGGGTCCTCGATTAATTCACCCCTCCACTTT	CASRGSSINSPLHF
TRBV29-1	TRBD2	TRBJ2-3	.	TGCAGCGTTGGGGACTATGATACGCAGTATTTT	CSVGDYDTQYF
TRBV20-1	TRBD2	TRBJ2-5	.	TGCAGTGCTAATTTAGCGGGAGAGAAAGAGACCCAGTACTTC	CSANLAGEKETQYF
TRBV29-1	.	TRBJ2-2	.	TGCAGCGTTGAAGAACAGGGATCGAACACCGGGGAGCTGTTTTTT	CSVEEQGSNTGELFF
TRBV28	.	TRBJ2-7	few	TGTGCCAGCAGTTTCCCTCCCGGACATCCCTACGAGCAGTACTTC	CASSFPPGHPYEQYF
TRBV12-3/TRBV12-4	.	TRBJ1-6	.	TGTGCCAGCAGTCAATTGGGTCAGGCGCCCCTCCACTTT	CASSQLGQAPLHF
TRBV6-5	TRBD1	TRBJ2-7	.	TGTGCCAGCAGTTACTTTTGGGGTGGGACAGCGTCCTACGAGCAGTACTTC	CASSYFWGGTASYEQYF
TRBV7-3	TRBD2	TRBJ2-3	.	TGTGCCAGCAGCCTTGGCGGCGGGAGGGTTACAGATACGCAGTATTTT	CASSLGGGRVTDTQYF
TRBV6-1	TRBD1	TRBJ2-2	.	TGTGCCAGCAGAAGGACAGGGGGCGTGGGAACCGGGGAGCTGTTTTTT	CASRRTGGVGTGELFF
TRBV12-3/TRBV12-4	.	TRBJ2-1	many	TGTGCCAGCAGTTCCGGGCCGTCCTACAATGAGCAGTTCTTC	CASSSGPSYNEQFF
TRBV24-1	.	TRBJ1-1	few	TGTGCCACCAGTGATCCAGGGGTAGGCGCTTTCTTT	CATSDPGVGAFF
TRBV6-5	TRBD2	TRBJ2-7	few	TGTGCCAGCAGTTACTCATTGCAGGGACTAGCGGGAGGGAACGAGCAGTACTTC	CASSYSLQGLAGGNEQYF
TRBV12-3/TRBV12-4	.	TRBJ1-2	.	TGTGCCAGCAGTTTCACCTTTCAGAGCTATGGCTACACCTTC	CASSFTFQSYGYTF
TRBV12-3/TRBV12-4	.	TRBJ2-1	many	TGTGCCAGCAGTTTTGGGGGCAGCTCCTACAATGAGCAGTTCTTC	CASSFGGSSYNEQFF
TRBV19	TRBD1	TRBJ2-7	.	TGTGCCAGTAGTATCGGGACAGGGGCCTACGAGCAGTACTTC	CASSIGTGAYEQYF
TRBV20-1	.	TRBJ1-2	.	TGCAGTGCTAGAAAGGGGACGGACTATGGCTACACCTTC	CSARKGTDYGYTF
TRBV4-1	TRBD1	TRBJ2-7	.	TGCGCCAGCAGCCACGCCCAGACAGGGGTCGACGAGCAGTACTTC	CASSHAQTGVDEQYF
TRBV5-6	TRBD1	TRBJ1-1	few	TGTGCCAGCAGCCGCCGTGGGACAGGGACCCTTCGGACTGAAGCTTTCTTT	CASSRRGTGTLRTEAFF
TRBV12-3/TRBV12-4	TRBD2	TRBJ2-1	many	TGTGCCAGCAGCCACGGACTAGCGGGAGTCTCGCAGTTCTTC	CASSHGLAGVSQFF
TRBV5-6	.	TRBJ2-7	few	TGTGCCAGCAGCTTGGAGAGCAGGGCTGATGAGTACTTC	CASSLESRADEYF